This paragraph covers one TCR beta chain sequence. Its antigen is undetermined. These data belong to a study of PD-1 blockade in classical Hodgkin lymphoma. Study outcomes and limitations: TCR diversity at baseline was reported to be reduced in newly diagnosed patients relative to healthy donors. At C4D1, TCR diversity had climbed significantly for CD4+ cells, though not for CD8+ cells.

Data came from immunoSEQ multiplex PCR; TCRdb stores just in-frame clones and leaves some out. The data contain about 19,000 clones, around 80% of them singletons. As for time point: cycle 4 day 1 (C4D1), after less than seven weeks of nivolumab. There was relapse after autologous stem cell transplantation in every patient, and there was variation in brentuximab vedotin exposure. Responses achieved at best were complete response, partial response or progressive disease. The CDR3 covers 16 residues. The V end lost 3 bases, the J end lost 2 bases, and 16 bases lay between the germline ends. Germline CDR1 is MNHNY and CDR2 is SVGAGI (reference sequence).

This receptor was taken from a human donor with classical Hodgkin lymphoma. The chain couples TRBV6-6 to TRBJ1-2; D perhaps matches TRBD1 (6 bases). Here the sequenced sample was peripheral blood mononuclear cells (PBMCs), taken before the fourth cycle of nivolumab. The CDR3 DNA reads TGTGCCAGCAGTTATGGCCCGACAGGCACCAACTATGGCTACACCTTC. The encoded protein is CASSYGPTGTNYGYTF.